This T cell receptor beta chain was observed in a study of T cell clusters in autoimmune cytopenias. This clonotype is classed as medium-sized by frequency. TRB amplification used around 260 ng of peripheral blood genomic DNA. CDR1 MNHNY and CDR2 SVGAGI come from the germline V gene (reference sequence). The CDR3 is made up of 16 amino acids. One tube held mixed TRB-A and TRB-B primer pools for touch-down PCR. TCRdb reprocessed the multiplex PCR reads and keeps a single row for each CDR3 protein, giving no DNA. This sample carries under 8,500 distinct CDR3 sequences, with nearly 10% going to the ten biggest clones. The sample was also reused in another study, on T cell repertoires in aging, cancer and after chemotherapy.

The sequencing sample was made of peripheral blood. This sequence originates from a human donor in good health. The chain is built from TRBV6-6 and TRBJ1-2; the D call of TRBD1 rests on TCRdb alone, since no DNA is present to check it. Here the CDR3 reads CASSYIGGEPNYGYTF.